In its sample, the clone carrying this TCR beta chain was seen a few times. This sample is drawn from a study of CD8+ T cells in alopecia areata. The sample's treatment: oral pan-JAK inhibitor, 5-10 mg twice daily. RNA extraction and reverse transcription yielded cDNA as sequencing template. Some clones are missing from TCRdb's copy, which holds only in-frame ones; the method was immunoSEQ multiplex PCR. The repertoire holds about 270,000 clones, with approximately 60% as singletons. Sequenced here: CD4+ T cells sorted from blood, sampled at roughly week 52, from a patient treated with tofacitinib. This TCR was sampled from a human donor with alopecia areata.

The CDR3 coding sequence is TGCGCCAGCAGCCTCCCGACAGGGGTGTCGTTCTACGAGCAGTACTTC. It codes for CASSLPTGVSFYEQYF. J is TRBJ2-7 and V is TRBV5-1, with 8 positions matching TRBD1. From germline, CDR1 is SGHRS and CDR2 YFSETQ. Unmatched junction bases numbered 12, after V lost 4 bases and J lost 3 bases. CDR3 length: 16 residues.